This T cell receptor beta chain emerged from a study of T cell responses to AZD1222 COVID-19 vaccine. Study results and limitations: Researchers took repertoire samples only after the peak T cell response had come.

Concerning this clone itself: Its antigen is not identified.

Generated by immunoSEQ multiplex PCR, the TCRdb table keeps only in-frame clones and is missing some. Of 140,000 to 150,000 clones listed, roughly 90% were seen once; the top ten hold under 4%. The CDR3 contains 15 residues. Germline CDR1 and CDR2: MNHEY and SVGEGT. V was trimmed by 5 bases and J by 0 bases, leaving 10 bases between them. The clonotype comes from an adult in good health. The genes are TRBV6-2 or TRBV6-3 and TRBJ1-4; D is uncertain. This material consisted of peripheral blood, taken on day 0 of AZD1222 vaccination. CDR3 region: CASSHPAATNEKLFF. In DNA, the CDR3 is TGTGCCAGCAGTCACCCCGCAGCAACTAATGAAAAACTGTTTTTT.